This T cell receptor (beta chain) was recorded in a study of blood T cell repertoires in COVID-19 (dated by TCRdb to between 2020 and 2021). Concerning the study at large: Samples from collaborators originated in the United States, Italy and Spain and spanned both the acute and convalescent phases of COVID-19. A freely available public database, intended as a resource for researchers studying the immune response to SARS-CoV-2, is where the repertoires were released. The prospective study material was composed of cDNA or gDNA derived from T cells, B-cell-depleted T cells, or PBMCs. HLA class I and class II types, where available, came from metadata supplied by the sample provider rather than from assay-based typing. The dataset comprised deeply sampled blood TCRbeta repertoires from subjects exposed to, actively infected with, or recovered from COVID-19. The samples were drawn from two sources: the first 160 participants of the ongoing ImmuneRACE study, and 1,000 to 1,500 subjects contributed by 6 global collaborators. A de-identified subject ID, COVID-19 status, age in years and sex were almost always included in the sample metadata. The paper as a whole reports these results and caveats: How much clinical and demographic metadata was included differed by source and by participant, and the metadata was provided uncurated.

From its cysteine to its phenylalanine, the CDR3 spans 14 amino acids. Only the CDR3 DNA is retained, 42 bases long and in frame from the first base. The germline ends are 11 bases apart after V is trimmed by 1 base and J by 4 bases. CDR1 and CDR2, looked up from the germline V gene, are SGHRS and YFSETQ. As regards this clone: This clone's antigen is unknown. No quality values exist for individual bases; no much larger clone is one base distant.

TCRbeta CDR3 regions were amplified from genomic DNA using the immunoSEQ Assay, a bias-controlled multiplex PCR. In the paper's pipeline: Nucleated cell counts per sample were estimated from amplification of reference gene primers within the assay. Sequence reads were collapsed and filtered to measure the absolute abundance of every unique TCRbeta CDR3 rearrangement. For each sample, productive Simpson clonality was calculated as the square root of Simpson's diversity index across productive rearrangements. Imported from immuneACCESS, the table was reduced by TCRdb to in-frame sequences with V and J called. These copies leave out some clones; in studies compared against another copy, an unresolved V gene accounts for under half, and the cause of the remainder is not known. That table furnishes V, J and clone size, whereas the DNA furnished D and trimming. Counted in this sample were approximately 220,000 clones; 83% of them appeared once. The ten most abundant clones make up about 3.9% of the sample.

Participants in the prospective study were aged roughly 18 to 90 years, lived in 24 United States geographic areas, and enrolled through a virtual design. In the prospective study, cohorts were assigned on the basis of participant-reported clinical history obtained from a screening survey and a study questionnaire. A participant counted as exposed if, within 2 weeks of entering the study, that participant had been in contact with someone who had a PCR-confirmed or clinician-diagnosed COVID-19 case. Each participant in the prospective study had whole blood, serum and a nasopharyngeal or oropharyngeal swab collected by mobile phlebotomists. Over an approximately 2-month period, participants in the prospective study had the option of providing additional blood draws and questionnaires. Before DNA extraction, blood samples from the prospective study were shipped at room temperature or frozen.

The chain is made from TRBV5-1 and TRBJ1-1, with an unclear D gene assignment. The sample consisted of PBMCs or T cells enriched from blood (not recorded which). This receptor was obtained from a woman aged 40 to 50 who had been exposed to COVID-19. The DNA reads TGCGCCAGCAGCTTGAGCCGGGGATCCACTGAAGCTTTCTTT. This gives the protein CASSLSRGSTEAFF. Joined to the reference TRBV5-1 and TRBJ1-1 proteins, this CDR3 gives the full variable domain: KAGVTQTPRYLIKTRGQQVTLSCSPISGHRSVSWYQQTPGQGLQFLFEYFSETQRNKGNFPGRFSGRQFSNSRSEMNVSTLELGDSALYLCASSLSRGSTEAFFGQGTRLTVV.